Listed below are T cell receptor beta chains from one sample, sequenced in a study of blood T cell repertoires in COVID-19. The repertoire was sequenced with immunoSEQ multiplex PCR; TCRdb's copy has only in-frame clones and lacks some. Of approximately 270,000 clones in the sample, approximately 86% were seen once. Sequences were obtained from peripheral blood. The receptors stem from a man in his forties or fifties with active or convalescent COVID-19. Each CDR3 is given with its conserved first and last residue. The D gene is left open where the match is weak. The listing skips clone size in some rows; elsewhere it reads once, few, many or a size class.

CDR3 length | D gene | J gene | clone size | V gene | CDR3 protein | CDR3 DNA
16 | TRBD1 | TRBJ2-5 | - | TRBV6-5 | CASSYSWGQGQETQYF | TGTGCCAGCAGTTACAGTTGGGGACAGGGGCAAGAGACCCAGTACTTC
14 | TRBD1 | TRBJ1-2 | - | TRBV27 | CASSRNGQGYGYTF | TGTGCCAGCAGTCGCAATGGACAGGGATATGGCTACACCTTC
14 | TRBD2 | TRBJ2-1 | - | TRBV6-5 | CAGSLLAGNNEQFF | TGTGCCGGTTCCTTACTAGCGGGAAACAATGAGCAGTTCTTC
11 | - | TRBJ2-1 | - | TRBV20-1 | CSAPMGREQFF | TGCAGTGCTCCAATGGGGCGAGAGCAGTTCTTC
14 | TRBD1 | TRBJ1-2 | - | TRBV5-6 | CASSLATGVYGYTF | TGTGCCAGCAGCCTTGCGACAGGGGTCTATGGCTACACCTTC
16 | - | TRBJ2-1 | - | TRBV9 | CASSVARTDPYNEQFF | TGTGCCAGCAGCGTAGCCCGAACAGACCCCTACAATGAGCAGTTCTTC
13 | - | TRBJ1-1 | few | TRBV7-2 | CASSFAGNTEAFF | TGTGCCAGCAGCTTCGCGGGGAACACTGAAGCTTTCTTT
16 | TRBD2 | TRBJ2-7 | - | TRBV3-1/TRBV3-2 | CASSQGLAGASKEQYF | TGTGCCAGCAGCCAAGGTCTAGCGGGGGCTTCTAAAGAGCAGTACTTC
13 | - | TRBJ1-1 | few | TRBV2 | CASRIYRNTEAFF | TGTGCCAGCAGAATCTACAGGAACACTGAAGCTTTCTTT
17 | TRBD2 | TRBJ2-3 | - | TRBV7-9 | CASSPVGGAGRTDTQYF | TGTGCCAGCAGCCCCGTCGGGGGGGCCGGAAGAACAGATACGCAGTATTTT
12 | - | TRBJ1-6 | - | TRBV12-3/TRBV12-4 | CASSFSDSPLHF | TGTGCCAGCAGTTTTTCTGATTCACCCCTCCACTTT
13 | TRBD2 | TRBJ2-7 | - | TRBV30 | CALRAGGLYEQYF | TGTGCCCTAAGAGCGGGAGGGCTGTACGAGCAGTACTTC
12 | - | TRBJ2-7 | - | TRBV10-3 | CAISETGFEQYF | TGTGCCATCAGTGAGACAGGGTTCGAGCAGTACTTC
15 | TRBD1 | TRBJ2-1 | - | TRBV6-6 | CASSSPGQGFDEQFF | TGTGCCAGCAGTTCGCCGGGACAGGGATTCGATGAGCAGTTCTTC
15 | - | TRBJ1-5 | few | TRBV11-3 | CASSLGQGNNQPQHF | TGTGCCAGCAGCTTAGGGCAGGGCAACAATCAGCCCCAGCATTTT
16 | - | TRBJ1-4 | - | TRBV5-4 | CASSRGGEQAGEKLFF | TGTGCCAGCAGCCGAGGGGGGGAACAGGCGGGTGAAAAACTGTTTTTT
12 | - | TRBJ2-2 | - | TRBV6-6 | CASSSRGGELFF | TGTGCCAGCAGTTCCAGGGGCGGGGAGCTGTTTTTT
14 | - | TRBJ1-3 | - | TRBV10-2 | CALRPNSSGNTIYF | TGCGCCCTCCGGCCGAACAGCTCTGGAAACACCATATATTTT
13 | - | TRBJ2-7 | - | TRBV5-1 | CASSIVRQAEQYF | TGCGCCAGCAGCATCGTACGGCAGGCCGAGCAGTACTTC
16 | - | TRBJ2-1 | - | TRBV19 | CASSPETGGGSNEQFF | TGTGCCAGTAGCCCCGAGACCGGAGGAGGGTCCAATGAGCAGTTCTTC
11 | - | TRBJ1-2 | once | TRBV6-4 | CASSVVRGYTF | TGTGCCAGCAGTGTCGTCAGGGGCTACACCTTC
14 | TRBD1 | TRBJ1-4 | - | TRBV7-8 | CASSPSTTGRKLFF | TGTGCCAGCAGCCCTAGTACGACAGGGAGGAAACTGTTTTTT
18 | TRBD2 | TRBJ2-2 | - | TRBV5-6 | CASSRGLAGGPLTGELFF | TGTGCCAGCAGCCGAGGACTAGCGGGAGGCCCGCTAACCGGGGAGCTGTTTTTT
13 | - | TRBJ1-1 | - | TRBV2 | CASSETGSGEAFF | TGTGCCAGCAGTGAAACGGGGTCCGGTGAAGCTTTCTTT
14 | - | TRBJ1-1 | - | TRBV23-1 | CASRHNGENTEAFF | TGCGCCAGCCGACACAACGGGGAGAACACTGAAGCTTTCTTT
15 | TRBD1 | TRBJ1-3 | - | TRBV6-6 | CASSSGQVPGNTIYF | TGTGCCAGCAGTTCCGGACAGGTTCCTGGAAACACCATATATTTT
14 | TRBD1 | TRBJ2-5 | - | TRBV2 | CASSGATGHETQYF | TGTGCCAGCAGTGGAGCGACAGGGCATGAGACCCAGTACTTC
14 | - | TRBJ1-1 | - | TRBV11-2 | CASSLVLQGTEAFF | TGTGCCAGCAGCTTAGTTCTGCAGGGCACTGAAGCTTTCTTT
16 | TRBD1 | TRBJ1-5 | - | TRBV6-4 | CACYRDRKYSNQPQHF | TGTGCCTGTTACCGGGACAGAAAATATAGCAATCAGCCCCAGCATTTT
14 | - | TRBJ2-5 | - | TRBV11-3 | CASSPRLGLETQYF | TGTGCCAGCAGCCCCAGACTTGGGTTGGAGACCCAGTACTTC
12 | - | TRBJ1-5 | once | TRBV19 | CASRAINQPQHF | TGTGCCAGTAGGGCAATCAATCAGCCCCAGCATTTT
17 | TRBD1 | TRBJ1-1 | - | TRBV25-1 | CASSEWGGQGGDTEAFF | TGTGCCAGCAGTGAATGGGGGGGACAGGGCGGTGACACTGAAGCTTTCTTT
14 | TRBD1 | TRBJ2-5 | - | TRBV19 | CASARTGQVETQYF | TGTGCCAGTGCCCGGACAGGGCAGGTGGAGACCCAGTACTTC
14 | - | TRBJ1-2 | - | TRBV5-1 | CASSLNGGDYGYTF | TGCGCCAGCAGCTTAAACGGGGGGGACTATGGCTACACCTTC
13 | - | TRBJ1-6 | - | TRBV7-9 | CASSSGVNSPLHF | TGTGCCAGCAGTTCGGGGGTTAATTCACCCCTCCACTTT
14 | - | TRBJ1-3 | few | TRBV5-1 | CASSLSDSGNTIYF | TGCGCCAGCAGCTTGTCAGATTCTGGAAACACCATATATTTT
17 | TRBD2 | TRBJ2-2 | - | TRBV5-4 | CASSGPTSGSGTGELFF | TGTGCCAGCAGCGGCCCCACTAGCGGGAGTGGTACCGGGGAGCTGTTTTTT
15 | - | TRBJ1-3 | - | TRBV5-1 | CASSLDKTFGNTIYF | TGCGCCAGCAGCTTGGACAAGACATTTGGAAACACCATATATTTT
15 | TRBD2 | TRBJ2-1 | - | TRBV19 | CAAREVGGISSEQFF | TGTGCCGCTCGGGAGGTCGGCGGGATTTCTTCTGAGCAGTTCTTC
15 | TRBD2 | TRBJ2-7 | - | TRBV3-1/TRBV3-2 | CASSRSGRGAYEQYF | TGTGCCAGCAGTCGTAGCGGGAGGGGCGCCTACGAGCAGTACTTC
15 | TRBD2 | TRBJ2-3 | - | TRBV5-5 | CASSPLAGGTDTQYF | TGTGCCAGCAGCCCGCTAGCGGGGGGGACAGATACGCAGTATTTT
13 | - | TRBJ2-1 | once | TRBV27 | CASSLRLGGEQFF | TGTGCCAGCAGTTTACGATTGGGAGGTGAGCAGTTCTTC
15 | - | TRBJ2-2 | - | TRBV10-3 | CAISEWLASTGELFF | TGTGCCATCAGTGAGTGGCTAGCGAGCACCGGGGAGCTGTTTTTT
13 | - | TRBJ1-4 | few | TRBV30 | CAWEPGFNEKLFF | TGTGCCTGGGAGCCAGGTTTTAATGAAAAACTGTTTTTT
16 | TRBD1 | TRBJ1-2 | - | TRBV5-1 | CASRGGTGRRNYGYTF | TGCGCCAGCAGAGGAGGGACAGGTCGGCGTAACTATGGCTACACCTTC
13 | TRBD1 | TRBJ2-1 | - | TRBV30 | CARRDSSYNEQFF | TGTGCCAGAAGGGACAGCTCCTACAATGAGCAGTTCTTC
14 | TRBD2 | TRBJ2-1 | - | TRBV4-1 | CASSQVGAGGEQFF | TGCGCCAGCAGCCAAGTAGGGGCGGGAGGTGAGCAGTTCTTC
14 | - | TRBJ1-1 | - | TRBV18 | CASSPRQEGTEAFF | TGTGCCAGCTCACCTCGGCAGGAGGGTACTGAAGCTTTCTTT
13 | - | TRBJ2-3 | - | TRBV9 | CASSVESTDTQYF | TGTGCCAGCAGCGTAGAGAGTACAGATACGCAGTATTTT
15 | TRBD2 | TRBJ2-1 | - | TRBV6-4 | CASSAWTSGRNEQFF | TGTGCCAGCAGTGCCTGGACTAGCGGGAGAAATGAGCAGTTCTTC
14 | TRBD1 | TRBJ2-7 | - | TRBV14 | CASSAWDSSYEQYF | TGTGCCAGCAGCGCATGGGACAGCTCTTACGAGCAGTACTTC
14 | TRBD1 | TRBJ2-5 | - | TRBV30 | CAWNSDRGAETQYF | TGTGCCTGGAACTCGGACAGGGGTGCGGAGACCCAGTACTTC
21 | TRBD2 | TRBJ2-3 | - | TRBV27 | CASSSLARTSGREQPSDTQYF | TGTGCCAGCAGTTCACTTGCAAGGACTAGCGGGAGGGAGCAGCCCTCAGATACGCAGTATTTT
12 | - | TRBJ1-6 | - | TRBV12-3/TRBV12-4 | CASSFTDSPLHF | TGTGCCAGCAGTTTTACGGATTCACCCCTCCACTTT
14 | TRBD2 | TRBJ2-1 | - | TRBV24-1 | CATSGREGLDEQFF | TGTGCCACCAGTGGGCGGGAGGGCCTCGATGAGCAGTTCTTC
12 | - | TRBJ1-6 | - | TRBV28 | CASRAGNSPLHF | TGTGCCAGCAGGGCAGGGAATTCACCCCTCCACTTT
17 | TRBD1 | TRBJ2-7 | - | TRBV5-1 | CASSLVIGQGVPYEQYF | TGCGCCAGCAGCTTGGTGATCGGGCAGGGGGTCCCCTACGAGCAGTACTTC
16 | TRBD1 | TRBJ1-4 | many | TRBV5-4 | CASSPTGGQSYEKLFF | TGTGCCAGCAGCCCCACAGGGGGCCAGAGCTATGAAAAACTGTTTTTT
12 | - | TRBJ1-1 | - | TRBV29-1 | CSVQSKNTEAFF | TGCAGCGTTCAATCCAAGAACACTGAAGCTTTCTTT
13 | - | TRBJ1-5 | - | TRBV24-1 | CATSDYGNQPQHF | TGTGCCACCAGTGATTACGGGAATCAGCCCCAGCATTTT